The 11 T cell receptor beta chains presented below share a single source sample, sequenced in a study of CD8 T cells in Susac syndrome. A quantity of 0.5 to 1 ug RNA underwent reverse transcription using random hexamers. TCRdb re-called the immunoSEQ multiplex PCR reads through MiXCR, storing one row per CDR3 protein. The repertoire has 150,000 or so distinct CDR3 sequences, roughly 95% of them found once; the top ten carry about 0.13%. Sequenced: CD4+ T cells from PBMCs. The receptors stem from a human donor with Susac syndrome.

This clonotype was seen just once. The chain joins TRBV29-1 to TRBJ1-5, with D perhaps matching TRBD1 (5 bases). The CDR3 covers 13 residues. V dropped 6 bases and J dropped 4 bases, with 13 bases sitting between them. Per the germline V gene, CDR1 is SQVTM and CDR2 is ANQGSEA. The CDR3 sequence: CSVAGTDNQPQHF. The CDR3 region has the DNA TGCAGCGTGGCCGGGACGGATAATCAGCCCCAGCATTTT.

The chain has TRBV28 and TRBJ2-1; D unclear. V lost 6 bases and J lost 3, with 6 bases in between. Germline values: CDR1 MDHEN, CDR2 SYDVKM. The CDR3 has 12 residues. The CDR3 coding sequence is TGTGCCAGCAGAGGCATCTACAATGAGCAGTTCTTC. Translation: CASRGIYNEQFF.

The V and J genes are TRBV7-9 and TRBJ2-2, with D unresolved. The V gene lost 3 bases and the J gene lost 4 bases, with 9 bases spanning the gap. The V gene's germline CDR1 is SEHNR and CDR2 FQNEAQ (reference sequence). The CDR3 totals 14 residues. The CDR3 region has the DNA TGTGCCAGCAGCTTTGACACACTCACCGGGGAGCTGTTTTTT. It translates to CASSFDTLTGELFF.

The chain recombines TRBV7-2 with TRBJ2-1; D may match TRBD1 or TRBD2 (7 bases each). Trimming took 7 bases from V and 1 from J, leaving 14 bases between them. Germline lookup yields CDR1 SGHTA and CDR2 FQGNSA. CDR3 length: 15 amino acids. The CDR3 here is CASIQGGASYNEQFF. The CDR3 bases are TGTGCCAGCATCCAGGGGGGGGCATCCTACAATGAGCAGTTCTTC.

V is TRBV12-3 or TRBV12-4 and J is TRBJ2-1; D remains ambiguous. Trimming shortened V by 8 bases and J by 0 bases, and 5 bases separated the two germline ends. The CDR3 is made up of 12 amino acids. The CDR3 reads CASHGSYNEQFF. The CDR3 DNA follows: TGTGCCAGCCACGGCTCCTACAATGAGCAGTTCTTC.

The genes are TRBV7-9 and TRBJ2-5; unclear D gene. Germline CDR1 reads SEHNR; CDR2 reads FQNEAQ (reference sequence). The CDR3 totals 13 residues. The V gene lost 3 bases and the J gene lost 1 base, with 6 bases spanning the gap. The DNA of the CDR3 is TGTGCCAGCAGCTTTGCCGGCCAAGAGACCCAGTACTTC. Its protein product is CASSFAGQETQYF.

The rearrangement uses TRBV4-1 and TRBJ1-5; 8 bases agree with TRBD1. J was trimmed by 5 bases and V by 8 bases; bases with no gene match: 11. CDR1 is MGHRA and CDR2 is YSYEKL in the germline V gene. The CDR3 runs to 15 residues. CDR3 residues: CASAEQGGGDQPQHF. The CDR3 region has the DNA TGCGCCAGCGCGGAACAGGGGGGCGGGGATCAGCCCCAGCATTTT.

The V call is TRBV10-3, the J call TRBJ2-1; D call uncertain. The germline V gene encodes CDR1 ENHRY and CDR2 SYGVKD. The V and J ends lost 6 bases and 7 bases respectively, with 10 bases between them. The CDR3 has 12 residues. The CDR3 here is CAIRTLGNEQFF. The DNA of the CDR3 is TGTGCCATCAGGACTCTCGGGAATGAGCAGTTCTTC.

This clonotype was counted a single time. CDR3 region: CASSLAGLYEQYV. CDR3 nucleotide sequence: TGTGCCAGCAGCTTGGCGGGACTCTACGAGCAGTACGTC. The chain carries TRBV5-4 and TRBJ2-7, with a possible D match to TRBD2 (6 bases). CDR1 and CDR2 from the germline V gene are SGHNT and YYREEE (reference sequence). This CDR3 has 13 amino acids. V was shortened by 0 bases and J by 3 bases, with 7 bases between the two germline ends.

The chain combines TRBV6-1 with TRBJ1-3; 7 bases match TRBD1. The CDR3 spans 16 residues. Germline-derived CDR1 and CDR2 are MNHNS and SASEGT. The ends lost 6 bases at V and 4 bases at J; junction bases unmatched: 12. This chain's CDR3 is CASRGDRTGGGNTIYF. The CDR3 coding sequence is TGTGCCAGCAGAGGAGACAGGACAGGCGGCGGAAACACCATATATTTT.

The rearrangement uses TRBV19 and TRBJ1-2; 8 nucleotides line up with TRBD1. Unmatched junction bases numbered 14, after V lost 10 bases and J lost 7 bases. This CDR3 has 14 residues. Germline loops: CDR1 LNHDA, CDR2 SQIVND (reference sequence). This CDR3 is CATASGQGASGYTF. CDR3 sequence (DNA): TGTGCCACCGCCTCCGGACAGGGCGCAAGTGGCTACACCTTC.